These 32 T cell receptor beta chains were sequenced from one sample in a study of CD8 T cells in ankylosing spondylitis. Findings and limits, study-wide: Several highly homologous variants formed a TCR beta motif that appeared characteristic of ankylosing spondylitis blood.

TCRdb analysed the 5' RACE reads with MiXCR anew, one entry per CDR3 protein. The profile covers a few hundred thousand distinct CDR3 sequences, with 18% appearing a single time and approximately 46% taken by the ten largest. The antigens for these receptors are not known. The specimen was blood, either unsorted or a sorted T cell fraction (not recorded which). The receptor set was obtained from a male donor with ankylosing spondylitis.

The gene calls are TRBV9 and TRBJ2-1; D might be TRBD1 or TRBD2, each matching 5 bases. Between the trimmed V and J ends, which lost 4 bases and 3 bases, there was a span of 17 bases. Germline loops: CDR1 SGDLS, CDR2 YYNGEE. This CDR3 contains 16 residues. CDR3 amino acids: CASSPEGRGYYNEQFF. The CDR3 nucleotides read TGTGCCAGCAGCCCCGAGGGTAGGGGCTACTACAATGAGCAGTTCTTC.

The V gene is TRBV30, the J gene TRBJ1-5; no clear D. CDR3 size: 14 residues. Germline lookup yields CDR1 GTSNPN and CDR2 SVGIG (reference sequence). Trimming left V 5 bases short and J 8 bases short, with 19 bases between. This CDR3 reads CAWPGRDYQEPQHF. The CDR3 nucleotides are TGTGCCTGGCCGGGCCGGGATTATCAGGAGCCCCAGCATTTT.

This clonotype was observed a handful of times. The chain carries TRBV28 and TRBJ1-5; unclear D gene. The germline CDR1 and CDR2 sequences are MDHEN and SYDVKM. There are 14 residues in the CDR3. Trimming removed 3 bases at V and 3 bases at J, with 9 bases between. The CDR3 protein is CASSFSAINQPQHF. In DNA, the CDR3 is TGTGCCAGCAGTTTTTCGGCTATCAATCAGCCCCAGCATTTT.

V and J are TRBV4-1 and TRBJ2-1, with 10 bases identical to TRBD2. After removal of 2 bases from V and 3 bases from J, the junction contained 7 bases not matched to a gene. The germline gives CDR1 MGHRA, CDR2 YSYEKL. The CDR3 contains 17 residues. DNA of the CDR3: TGCGCCAGCAGCCAAACGACTAGCGGGTATAACTACAATGAGCAGTTCTTC. Its protein product is CASSQTTSGYNYNEQFF.

This chain uses TRBV12-2 with TRBJ2-1; the table's TRBD1 call for D was not verified on the DNA. TRBV12-2 is designated a pseudogene. The CDR3 sequence is 16 residues long. As DNA, the CDR3 is TGTGCCATGAGCCCCAGGGGGGATTTGGGTTACAATGAGCAGTTCTTC. Protein sequence: CAMSPRGDLGYNEQFF.

This chain links TRBV7-8 with TRBJ1-2, with a weak D call TRBD1 (6 bases). CDR3 size: 16 residues. The germline V gene has CDR1 SGHVS and CDR2 FQNEAQ. The V gene lost 2 bases and the J gene lost 0 bases, with 13 bases spanning the gap. The CDR3 DNA reads TGTGCCAGCAGCTTAAACGTCGGACAGTCTAACTATGGCTACACCTTC. Amino acids: CASSLNVGQSNYGYTF. The whole variable domain, remainder taken from reference TRBV7-8 and TRBJ1-2, is GAGVSQSPRYKVAKRGQDVALRCDPISGHVSLFWYQQALGQGPEFLTYFQNEAQLDKSGLPSDRFFAERPEGSVSTLKIQRTQQEDSAVYLCASSLNVGQSNYGYTFGSGTRLTVV.

A few counts support this clonotype. The chain has TRBV4-3 and TRBJ2-1; 8 bases line up with TRBD1. Germline loops: CDR1 LGHNA, CDR2 YSLEER. The J segment lost 7 bases and the V segment lost 3 bases, leaving 2 bases of the junction unmatched. This CDR3 contains 13 residues. In DNA, the CDR3 is TGCGCCAGCAGCCACAGGGGGCCTAATGAGCAGTTCTTC. This encodes CASSHRGPNEQFF.

This clonotype showed up just a few times. The chain links TRBV20-1 to TRBJ1-1; 11 bases line up with TRBD1. Germline trimming cut 0 bases from V and 4 bases from J; bases unmatched to any gene: 10. Germline V gives CDR1 DFQATT, CDR2 SNEGSKA (reference sequence). This CDR3 is 17 amino acids long. The CDR3 nucleotides read TGCAGTGCTAGAGATCTCCAACCCGGGACAGGGGGCACTGAAGCTTTCTTT. This gives the protein CSARDLQPGTGGTEAFF.

This clonotype occurred a few times. This rearrangement joins TRBV20-1 to TRBJ2-7; TRBD1 matches at 9 bases. With 0 bases clipped from V and 5 bases from J, the junction kept 8 bases outside the gene matches. From germline, CDR1 is DFQATT and CDR2 SNEGSKA (reference sequence). The CDR3 totals 15 residues. CDR3 in DNA: TGCAGTGCTAGAGACCCCGGGACAGGGATAGACGAGCAGTACTTC. Translating it yields CSARDPGTGIDEQYF.

Ten or more counts support this clonotype. The rearrangement links TRBV15 to TRBJ1-2; no clear D. The CDR3 is 14 residues long. Between the trimmed V and J ends, which lost 2 bases and 5 bases, there was a span of 12 bases. Germline V gene lookup returns CDR1 LNHNV and CDR2 YYDKDF (reference sequence). The CDR3 sequence: CATSRWGDLYGYTF. CDR3 sequence (DNA): TGTGCCACCAGCAGATGGGGAGACCTATATGGCTACACCTTC.

V and J are TRBV10-3 and TRBJ2-1; TRBD1 agrees at 9 bases. This CDR3 is built from 14 residues. The germline gives CDR1 ENHRY, CDR2 SYGVKD. Trimming at V came to 5 bases and at J to 6 bases, leaving 5 bases not matched to a gene. CDR3 bases: TGTGCCATCAGTTCTTGGGACAGGGTCAATGAGCAGTTCTTC. Translating gives CAISSWDRVNEQFF.

In DNA, the CDR3 is TGCAGTGCAGTACAGGAGATAACCTTCTACGAGCAGTACTTC. It yields the protein CSAVQEITFYEQYF. This chain links TRBV20-1 with TRBJ2-7; D possibly corresponds to TRBD1 (5 bases). The CDR3 contains 14 residues. Germline CDR1 reads DFQATT; CDR2 reads SNEGSKA (reference sequence). Deletions cut 6 bases from V and 3 bases from J, with 18 bases between.

This chain links TRBV19 with TRBJ2-2, with unresolved D. Germline V gene data show CDR1 as LNHDA and CDR2 as SQIVND (reference sequence). The CDR3 contains 17 residues. Trimming stripped 6 bases from V and 0 bases from J, with 17 bases between. CDR3 coding DNA: TGTGCCAGTAGGGCCGACACCTTGTCCCCGAACACCGGGGAGCTGTTTTTT. It translates to CASRADTLSPNTGELFF. Full variable domain (rest looked up from reference TRBV19 and TRBJ2-2): DGGITQSPKYLFRKEGQNVTLSCEQNLNHDAMYWYRQDPGQGLRLIYYSQIVNDFQKGDIAEGYSVSREKKESFPLTVTSAQKNPTAFYLCASRADTLSPNTGELFFGEGSRLTVL.

The chain uses TRBV12-3 or TRBV12-4 and TRBJ1-4; D is unresolved. V lost 2 bases and J 12 bases, leaving 10 bases between the germline ends. CDR3 length: 12 residues. The CDR3 DNA is TGTGCCAGCAGTTTACGCCCGGAGGAACTGTTTTTT. It codes for CASSLRPEELFF.

The chain uses TRBV7-8 and TRBJ2-2; TRBD2 might be the D (6 bases). Germline CDR1 is SGHVS and CDR2 is FQNEAQ. Trimming took off 5 bases at V and 3 bases at J, with 22 bases between the two ends. The CDR3 extends over 18 amino acids. The CDR3 DNA is TGTGCCAGCAGCCACCTAGTGGGTTCGGGAGAGGACACCGGGGAGCTGTTTTTT. Amino acid sequence: CASSHLVGSGEDTGELFF.

This chain uses TRBV10-3 with TRBJ2-7; 9 positions agree with TRBD1. Germline CDR1 ENHRY, CDR2 SYGVKD. V trimming: 2 bases; J trimming: 5 bases; junction bases outside the gene matches: 4. The CDR3 length is 14 residues. The CDR3 here is CAISEPGQGDEQYF. CDR3 coding DNA: TGTGCCATCAGTGAGCCGGGACAGGGTGACGAGCAGTACTTC.

The V call is TRBV6-1, the J call TRBJ1-4; tentative D call: TRBD1 (6 bases). Trimming took off 6 bases at V and 4 bases at J, with 30 bases between the two ends. The CDR3 has 20 amino acids. Germline V CDR1 and CDR2: MNHNS, SASEGT. The CDR3 DNA is TGTGCCAGCAGGAAACAGGGCGCCGGTCGGCCTCTTCGGGGTAATGAAAAACTGTTTTTT. Translation: CASRKQGAGRPLRGNEKLFF.

In this sample, this clonotype turned up a few times. The chain links TRBV12-3 or TRBV12-4 to TRBJ2-1; the match to TRBD1 covers 9 bases. The CDR3 has 15 residues. The ends lost 6 bases at V and 6 bases at J; junction bases unmatched: 9. The CDR3 reads CASRNDWTGANEQFF. The CDR3 DNA sequence: TGTGCCAGCAGAAACGACTGGACAGGGGCCAATGAGCAGTTCTTC.

The chain links TRBV18 to TRBJ2-7; D is possibly TRBD1 or TRBD2 (5 bases each). The CDR3 has 16 residues. Germline assignment: CDR1 KGHSH and CDR2 LQKENI. The ends were cut back, 2 bases at V and 0 bases at J, with 14 bases in the middle. This chain's CDR3 is CASSPREQGDSYEQYF. CDR3 coding DNA: TGTGCCAGCTCACCAAGGGAGCAGGGAGACTCCTACGAGCAGTACTTC.

This clonotype was counted at least ten times. The chain carries TRBV29-1 and TRBJ2-5, with D possibly being TRBD2 (5 bases). Between the trimmed V and J ends, which lost 3 bases and 5 bases, there was a span of 7 bases. In germline, CDR1 is SQVTM, CDR2 ANQGSEA. CDR3 length: 11 residues. CDR3: CSVDGGETQYF. CDR3 nucleotides: TGCAGCGTTGACGGCGGGGAGACCCAGTACTTC.

The chain uses TRBV4-1 and TRBJ2-1; D possibly uses TRBD1 or TRBD2 (5 bases each). The germline gives CDR1 MGHRA, CDR2 YSYEKL. The CDR3 length is 15 residues. Between the trimmed V and J ends, which lost 4 bases and 7 bases, there was a span of 17 bases. CDR3 in DNA: TGCGCCAGCAGCCTCCTACTTGGGGGTATTAATGAGCAGTTCTTC. This gives the protein CASSLLLGGINEQFF.

This clonotype was observed many times. The chain links TRBV29-1 to TRBJ2-1; D is uncertain. V lost 5 bases, J lost 6 bases, and 17 bases lay in between. Per the germline V gene, CDR1 is SQVTM and CDR2 is ANQGSEA. The CDR3 is 14 residues long. The CDR3 nucleotides read TGCAGCGTTCCCATCATCCGGTCGGGCAATGAGCAGTTCTTC. Amino acid sequence: CSVPIIRSGNEQFF.

V and J are TRBV3-1 and TRBJ1-1; perhaps TRBD1 as D (5 bases). The CDR3 sequence is 15 residues long. Germline lookup yields CDR1 LGHDT and CDR2 YNNKEL (reference sequence). The V gene lost 0 bases and the J gene lost 3 bases, with 11 bases spanning the gap. For the CDR3, the DNA is TGTGCCAGCAGCCAAGACGGCGGGGGGGACACTGAAGCTTTCTTT. Translated: CASSQDGGGDTEAFF.

The chain couples TRBV4-1 to TRBJ2-7, with TRBD2 matching over 8 bases. CDR3 length: 16 amino acids. With 4 bases clipped from V and 3 bases from J, the junction kept 11 bases outside the gene matches. Looked up from germline, CDR1 is MGHRA and CDR2 is YSYEKL. The CDR3 sequence: CASSRELRREDYEQYF. In DNA form, the CDR3 reads TGCGCCAGCAGCCGTGAGTTGAGGCGGGAGGACTACGAGCAGTACTTC.

The table lists this clonotype with a few counts. The chain uses TRBV15 and TRBJ2-3; 7 nucleotides agree with TRBD2. V shed 6 bases and J 6 bases; nucleotides not matched to a gene: 15. CDR1 and CDR2 (germline): LNHNV, YYDKDF (reference sequence). The CDR3 has 16 residues. The CDR3 coding sequence is TGTGCCACCAGACCCGGGGGAGGGGAGTCAACCGATACGCAGTATTTT. Amino acids: CATRPGGGESTDTQYF.

The CDR3 DNA sequence: TGTGCCAGCAGCTTACTAGAGGGGGGATGGGGTAATTCACCCCTCCACTTT. Protein sequence: CASSLLEGGWGNSPLHF. The genes are TRBV7-8 and TRBJ1-6, with D possibly TRBD1 on 6 matching bases. Germline CDR1 is SGHVS and CDR2 is FQNEAQ. The CDR3 is 17 amino acids. Between the trimmed V and J ends, which lost 2 bases and 6 bases, there was a span of 17 bases.

This clonotype has a handful of counts. The genes are TRBV29-1 and TRBJ1-1, with D perhaps TRBD1 (5 bases). Germline CDR1 reads SQVTM; CDR2 reads ANQGSEA. Trimming pared 7 bases from V and 0 bases from J, leaving 12 bases between. CDR3 length: 13 residues. In DNA form, the CDR3 reads TGCAGCGCCCCTGGACAAATGAACACTGAAGCTTTCTTT. This codes for CSAPGQMNTEAFF.

In its sample, this clonotype was seen a few times. V usage is TRBV5-6 and J usage is TRBJ2-2, with 7 nucleotides matching TRBD2. After removal of 10 bases from V and 5 bases from J, the junction contained 17 bases not matched to a gene. Per germline, CDR1 SGHDT and CDR2 YYEEEE. The CDR3 is 16 residues long. CDR3 amino acids: CAALMRAGVNTGELFF. The CDR3 coding sequence is TGTGCCGCCTTAATGCGGGCGGGAGTGAATACCGGGGAGCTGTTTTTT.

This clonotype was counted between two and nine times. The chain recombines TRBV12-3 or TRBV12-4 with TRBJ2-1; the D gene is possibly TRBD2 (7 bases). This CDR3 has 16 amino acids. The V and J ends lost 1 base and 7 bases respectively, with 17 bases between them. CDR3 loop: CASSLGGGGLLNEQFF. The CDR3 coding sequence is TGTGCCAGCAGTTTAGGGGGGGGGGGCCTTTTGAATGAGCAGTTCTTC.

This clonotype was detected only a few times. The chain carries TRBV9 and TRBJ1-1; D ambiguous. The CDR3 extends over 14 amino acids. Trimming stripped 4 bases from V and 2 bases from J, with 12 bases between. In germline, CDR1 is SGDLS, CDR2 YYNGEE. The CDR3 coding sequence is TGTGCCAGCAGCTTCGGTGCCAGCAACACTGAAGCTTTCTTT. Amino acids: CASSFGASNTEAFF.

This clonotype came up a few times. V is TRBV4-1 and J is TRBJ2-7; the D gene could be TRBD1 or TRBD2 (5 bases each). CDR1 is MGHRA and CDR2 is YSYEKL in the germline V gene. This CDR3 is 13 amino acids long. The germline V and J ends were trimmed by 1 base and 3 bases, with 7 bases remaining between them. CDR3 in amino acids: CASSQGDVYEQYF. The CDR3 nucleotides are TGCGCCAGCAGCCAAGGGGACGTCTACGAGCAGTACTTC.

This clonotype was detected only a few times. The chain employs TRBV28 and TRBJ1-1; D remains ambiguous. Germline assignment: CDR1 MDHEN and CDR2 SYDVKM. The CDR3 is made up of 12 amino acids. V was trimmed by 7 bases and J by 5 bases, leaving 11 bases between them. CDR3 nucleotide sequence: TGTGCCAGCACCCGAACTGTAACTGAAGCTTTCTTT. Protein product: CASTRTVTEAFF.